The 24 T cell receptor beta chains in this list originate from one sample, sequenced in a study of cytomegalovirus exposure and HLA in healthy donors. Amplification used 60 Vbeta primers and 13 Jbeta primers. The protocol was immunoSEQ multiplex PCR, while the TCRdb copy is restricted to in-frame clones and leaves out a portion. This table has 90,000 to 150,000 clones, about 80% appearing once. The sequenced material came from PBMCs. The receptors stem from a woman aged 18-29 years in good health and CMV-seronegative.

The rearrangement links TRBV6-5 to TRBJ1-5; 9 bases fit TRBD1. The CDR3 extends over 15 amino acids. CDR1 is MNHEY, CDR2 SVGAGI, per germline. Unmatched junction bases numbered 1, after V lost 0 bases and J lost 4 bases. The CDR3 is CASSYSGTGNQPQHF. CDR3 DNA: TGTGCCAGCAGTTACTCCGGGACAGGGAATCAGCCCCAGCATTTT.

This rearrangement joins TRBV7-3 to TRBJ2-2; D is ambiguous. The germline V and J ends were trimmed by 3 bases and 4 bases, with 6 bases remaining between them. Germline CDR1 SGHTA, CDR2 FQGTGA. The CDR3 is made up of 13 amino acids. CDR3 residues: CASSFLRTGELFF. CDR3 DNA sequence: TGTGCCAGCAGCTTCTTGCGCACCGGGGAGCTGTTTTTT. Using reference TRBV7-3 and TRBJ2-2 for the parts outside the CDR3, the full variable domain is GAGVSQTPSNKVTEKGKYVELRCDPISGHTALYWYRQSLGQGPEFLIYFQGTGAADDSGLPNDRFFAVRPEGSVSTLKIQRTERGDSAVYLCASSFLRTGELFFGEGSRLTVL.

The chain is built from TRBV5-1 and TRBJ1-5; D possibly corresponds to TRBD1 (6 bases). The germline V gene has CDR1 SGHRS and CDR2 YFSETQ. The CDR3 is 14 residues long. The V gene lost 3 bases and the J gene lost 7 bases, with 14 bases spanning the gap. In nucleotides, the CDR3 is TGCGCCAGCAGCTCGTTACAGGGCGGGCAGCCCCAGCATTTT. It specifies CASSSLQGGQPQHF.

The chain recombines TRBV6-1 with TRBJ1-5, with D unclear. Between the trimmed V and J ends, which lost 8 bases and 12 bases, there was a span of 14 bases. This CDR3 has 11 residues. CDR1 and CDR2 (germline): MNHNS, SASEGT. CDR3 residues: CASAMGRDQHF. Written as DNA, the CDR3 is TGTGCCAGCGCCATGGGGAGGGACCAGCATTTT.

This sequence joins TRBV7-9 and TRBJ2-1, with TRBD1 matching over 8 bases. CDR1 is SEHNR and CDR2 is FQNEAQ in the germline V gene (reference sequence). There are 16 residues in the CDR3. Trimming cost V 1 base and J 5 bases; bases outside gene matches: 7. CDR3 nucleotide sequence: TGTGCCAGCAGCTTAGTCGGGACAGGTCTCCACAATGAGCAGTTCTTC. Amino acid sequence: CASSLVGTGLHNEQFF.

This chain joins TRBV10-3 and TRBJ1-1, with TRBD1 as a possible D gene (6 bases). V was clipped by 0 bases and J by 5 bases, with 25 bases between them. The CDR3 is made up of 19 amino acids. Germline CDR1 is ENHRY and CDR2 is SYGVKD. The DNA of the CDR3 is TGTGCCATCAGTGAGTCGTGGGGTGAACAGGGCCGCCGGGGAACTGAAGCTTTCTTT. This codes for CAISESWGEQGRRGTEAFF.

This sequence joins TRBV6-1 and TRBJ1-2; tentative D call: TRBD1 (6 bases). The ends were cut back, 7 bases at V and 7 bases at J, with 13 bases in the middle. The CDR3 loop spans 12 amino acids. Germline V gene lookup returns CDR1 MNHNS and CDR2 SASEGT. This CDR3 is CASTLTGSGYTF. DNA of the CDR3: TGTGCCAGCACCCTGACAGGATCTGGCTACACCTTC.

In this sample, this clone turned up a few times. The chain combines TRBV19 with TRBJ2-7; the match to TRBD1 covers 9 bases. Germline CDR1 is LNHDA and CDR2 is SQIVND (reference sequence). Unmatched junction bases numbered 2, after V lost 3 bases and J lost 2 bases. The CDR3 covers 14 residues. DNA for the CDR3: TGTGCCAGTAGTATTGGGACAGGGACCTACGAGCAGTACTTC. Translated: CASSIGTGTYEQYF.

The V and J genes are TRBV7-2 and TRBJ2-5; D might be TRBD2 (6 bases). The tail of the sequence fits TRBJ2-7 better, so the J call may be wrong. Germline CDR1 is SGHTA and CDR2 is FQGNSA. The CDR3 runs 13 residues. In DNA form, the CDR3 reads TGTGCCAGCAGCATCGGACTGCGGGGCGAGCAGTACTTC. Encoded protein: CASSIGLRGEQYF.

Only one count was recorded for this clone. The chain joins TRBV19 to TRBJ2-7; maybe TRBD2 (6 bases). Per germline, CDR1 LNHDA and CDR2 SQIVND (reference sequence). V lost 2 bases, J lost 1 base, and 9 bases lay in between. The CDR3 sequence is 14 residues long. CDR3 bases: TGTGCCAGTAGTATATACGGGAGTTCCTACGAGCAGTACTTC. It yields the protein CASSIYGSSYEQYF.

V usage is TRBV10-1 and J usage is TRBJ1-1; D gene ambiguous. V dropped 2 bases and J dropped 5 bases, with 9 bases sitting between them. CDR3 length: 13 amino acids. Germline V gene sequence: CDR1 WNHNN, CDR2 SYGVQD (reference sequence). DNA of the CDR3: TGCGCCAGCAGTGAGGACGGGGTGACTGAAGCTTTCTTT. Protein: CASSEDGVTEAFF.

The chain combines TRBV5-1 with TRBJ2-2; TRBD2 agrees at 7 bases. Germline-derived CDR1 and CDR2 are SGHRS and YFSETQ. V lost 2 bases to trimming and J lost 5 bases; unmatched junction nucleotides: 9. There are 16 residues in the CDR3. CDR3 loop: CASSFFLAAATGELFF. The DNA for the CDR3 is TGCGCCAGCAGCTTCTTTCTAGCGGCTGCTACCGGGGAGCTGTTTTTT.

The chain joins TRBV18 to TRBJ2-3; a possible D gene is TRBD1 (5 bases). Germline loops: CDR1 KGHSH, CDR2 LQKENI. CDR3 length: 15 amino acids. With 2 bases removed from V and 2 bases from J, the gap between germline ends came to 11 bases. The CDR3 reads CASSPTPGPTDTQYF. CDR3 DNA: TGTGCCAGCTCACCAACTCCAGGGCCCACAGATACGCAGTATTTT.

This sequence joins TRBV29-1 and TRBJ2-3, with TRBD1 matching over 9 bases. Germline lookup yields CDR1 SQVTM and CDR2 ANQGSEA. The CDR3 is made up of 12 amino acids. Trimming removed 8 bases from V and 5 bases from J; junction bases left unmatched: 5. CDR3 residues: CSWGQGGDTQYF. In DNA form, the CDR3 reads TGCAGCTGGGGACAGGGAGGAGATACGCAGTATTTT.

The chain is built from TRBV15 and TRBJ1-1; D may be TRBD1 (5 bases). This CDR3 spans 15 amino acids. V lost 0 bases, J lost 4 bases, and 12 bases lay in between. The V gene's germline CDR1 is LNHNV and CDR2 YYDKDF (reference sequence). The DNA for the CDR3 is TGTGCCACCAGCAGAGATCTGTCAAGGGGCACTGAAGCTTTCTTT. It yields the protein CATSRDLSRGTEAFF.

The chain employs TRBV9 and TRBJ1-5; tentatively, D is TRBD1 (6 bases). The V gene's germline CDR1 is SGDLS and CDR2 YYNGEE. The V end lost 4 bases, the J end lost 3 bases, and 14 bases lay between the germline ends. The CDR3 totals 15 residues. CDR3 sequence (DNA): TGTGCCAGCAGCCCCGCGGGGGCCCTCAATCAGCCCCAGCATTTT. It encodes CASSPAGALNQPQHF. The complete variable domain, with remaining parts taken from reference TRBV9 and TRBJ1-5, reads DSGVTQTPKHLITATGQRVTLRCSPRSGDLSVYWYQQSLDQGLQFLIQYYNGEERAKGNILERFSAQQFPDLHSELNLSSLELGDSALYFCASSPAGALNQPQHFGDGTRLSIL.

This clone has a handful of counts. Germline is not matched at one junction end, which may reflect a read error. The V call is TRBV29-1, the J call TRBJ1-1, with 8 bases identical to TRBD1. The CDR3 is 12 residues long. The V gene's germline CDR1 is SQVTM and CDR2 ANQGSEA. CDR3 amino acids: CGTGLSNTEAFF. Written as DNA, the CDR3 is TGTGGGACAGGTCTTAGTAACACTGAAGCTTTCTTT. Complete variable domain (other parts from reference TRBV29-1 and TRBJ1-1): SAVISQKPSRDICQRGTSLTIQCQVDSQVTMMFWYRQQPGQSLTLIATANQGSEATYESGFVIDKFPISRPNLTFSTLTVSNMSPEDSSIYLCGTGLSNTEAFFGQGTRLTVV.

In its sample, this clone was seen a few times. This chain links TRBV6-1 with TRBJ2-7, with 10 bases that match TRBD2. This CDR3 is built from 15 residues. Trimming at V came to 2 bases and at J to 4 bases, leaving 5 bases not matched to a gene. Per the germline V gene, CDR1 is MNHNS and CDR2 is SASEGT. CDR3 amino acids: CASSESLAGAYEQYF. The CDR3 DNA reads TGTGCCAGCAGTGAATCTCTAGCGGGAGCATACGAGCAGTACTTC.

V is TRBV5-6 and J is TRBJ2-7; 10 positions agree with TRBD2. CDR3 length equals 16 residues. Germline V gene data show CDR1 as SGHDT and CDR2 as YYEEEE. The V gene end was trimmed by 4 bases and the J gene end by 0 bases; junction bases not matched to a gene: 7. This chain's CDR3 is CASSPFSGRLSYEQYF. As DNA, the CDR3 is TGTGCCAGCAGCCCTTTTAGCGGGAGGCTCTCCTACGAGCAGTACTTC.

The chain carries TRBV2 and TRBJ2-2; TRBD1 is a possible D gene (5 bases). CDR1 SNHLY and CDR2 FYNNEI come from the germline V gene. V lost 7 bases, J lost 0 bases, and 9 bases lay in between. This CDR3 has 14 amino acids. CDR3 DNA: TGTGCCAGCATGAAGGACACGAACACCGGGGAGCTGTTTTTT. This translates into CASMKDTNTGELFF.

The V gene is TRBV5-4, the J gene TRBJ1-2; D ambiguous. The CDR3 sequence is 13 residues long. The V and J ends lost 0 bases and 4 bases respectively, with 7 bases between them. Germline CDR1 reads SGHNT; CDR2 reads YYREEE (reference sequence). The CDR3 region is CASSLESVYGYTF. The CDR3 DNA follows: TGTGCCAGCAGCTTGGAATCGGTCTATGGCTACACCTTC.

This chain uses TRBV29-1 with TRBJ2-5; 8 bases align to TRBD2. This CDR3 region has 16 residues. Germline lookup yields CDR1 SQVTM and CDR2 ANQGSEA. Trimming cost V 2 bases and J 3 bases; bases outside gene matches: 11. The CDR3 loop is CSVEPGLAGVKETQYF. CDR3 sequence (DNA): TGCAGCGTTGAACCGGGGCTAGCGGGCGTCAAAGAGACCCAGTACTTC.

As DNA, the CDR3 is TGTGCCAGCAGCTTTGACAGGGCCAATGAGCAGTTCTTC. This gives the protein CASSFDRANEQFF. J is TRBJ2-1 and V is TRBV7-2; 7 bases fit TRBD1. The J segment lost 6 bases and the V segment lost 3 bases, leaving 2 bases of the junction unmatched. The CDR3 spans 13 residues. Per the germline V gene, CDR1 is SGHTA and CDR2 is FQGNSA.

This clone was counted a single time. This chain uses TRBV10-3 with TRBJ1-2; 7 bases are shared with TRBD1. Germline CDR1 is ENHRY and CDR2 is SYGVKD. The ends lost 2 bases at V and 8 bases at J; junction bases unmatched: 11. The CDR3 loop spans 15 amino acids. The CDR3 sequence is CAISEGRDSQGGYTF. CDR3 bases: TGTGCCATCAGTGAGGGTCGGGACAGTCAAGGGGGCTACACCTTC.